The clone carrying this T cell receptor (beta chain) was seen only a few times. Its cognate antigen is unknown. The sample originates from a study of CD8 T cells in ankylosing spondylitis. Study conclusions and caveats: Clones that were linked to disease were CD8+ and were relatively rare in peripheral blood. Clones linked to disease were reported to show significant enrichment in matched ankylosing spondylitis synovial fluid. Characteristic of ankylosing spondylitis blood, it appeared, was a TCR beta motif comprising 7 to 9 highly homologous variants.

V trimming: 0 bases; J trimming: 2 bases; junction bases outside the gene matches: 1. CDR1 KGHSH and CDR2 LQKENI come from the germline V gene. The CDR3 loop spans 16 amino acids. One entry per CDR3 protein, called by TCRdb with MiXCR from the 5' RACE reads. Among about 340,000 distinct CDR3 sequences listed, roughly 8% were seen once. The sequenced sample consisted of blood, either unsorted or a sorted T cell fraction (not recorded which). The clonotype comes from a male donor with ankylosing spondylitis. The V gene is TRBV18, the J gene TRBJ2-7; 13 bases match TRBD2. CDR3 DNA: TGTGCCAGCTCACCACCGGGACTAGCGGGACCCTACGAGCAGTACTTC. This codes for CASSPPGLAGPYEQYF.